Each of the 17 T cell receptor beta chains below was sequenced from the same sample in a study of blood T cell repertoires in COVID-19. Data came from immunoSEQ multiplex PCR; TCRdb stores just in-frame clones and leaves some out. This table has 150,000 to 200,000 clones, approximately 90% appearing once. Sequencing was performed on peripheral blood. These receptors were collected from a woman older than 75 in a cohort sampled during active or convalescent COVID-19.

As DNA, the CDR3 is TGTGCCAGCAGTTCCCGGACAGGGAGGGATGAAAAACTGTTTTTT. Its translation: CASSSRTGRDEKLFF. The chain couples TRBV28 to TRBJ1-4; 8 bases align to TRBD1. This CDR3 has 15 residues. J was trimmed by 6 bases and V by 4 bases; bases with no gene match: 7. The germline gives CDR1 MDHEN, CDR2 SYDVKM. The whole variable domain, remainder taken from reference TRBV28 and TRBJ1-4, is DVKVTQSSRYLVKRTGEKVFLECVQDMDHENMFWYRQDPGLGLRLIYFSYDVKMKEKGDIPEGYSVSREKKERFSLILESASTNQTSMYLCASSSRTGRDEKLFFGSGTQLSVL.

This clone was seen once. V and J are TRBV3-1 (or the pseudogene TRBV3-2) and TRBJ1-2, with 7 bases lining up with TRBD1. CDR3 length equals 14 residues. Germline-derived CDR1 and CDR2 are LGHDT and YNNKEL (reference sequence). The V gene end was trimmed by 4 bases and the J gene end by 2 bases; junction bases not matched to a gene: 4. The CDR3 DNA reads TGTGCCAGCAGCCCCGGGACAGAAAACTATGGCTACACCTTC. It codes for CASSPGTENYGYTF.

This chain's CDR3 is CASSVRDKNSPLHF. The DNA for the CDR3 is TGTGCCAGCAGCGTCCGGGACAAGAATTCACCCCTCCACTTT. The chain is built from TRBV9 and TRBJ1-6; D is perhaps TRBD1 (6 bases). With 2 bases removed from V and 7 bases from J, the gap between germline ends came to 10 bases. The CDR3 consists of 14 residues. Germline V gene sequence: CDR1 SGDLS, CDR2 YYNGEE.

V and J are TRBV19 and TRBJ2-2; D unclear. The length of the CDR3 is 14 residues. Per the germline V gene, CDR1 is LNHDA and CDR2 is SQIVND (reference sequence). Here the CDR3 DNA reads TGTGGGTCCGCTAGGCTTAGAAACACCGGGGAGCTGTTTTTT. It encodes CGSARLRNTGELFF.

This clone was recorded once. The V gene is TRBV2, the J gene TRBJ1-2, with TRBD1 matching 7 bases. The length of the CDR3 is 13 residues. J was trimmed by 8 bases and V by 6 bases; bases with no gene match: 9. Germline loops: CDR1 SNHLY, CDR2 FYNNEI. CDR3 loop: CASSVTGTEGYTF. CDR3 coding DNA: TGTGCCAGCAGCGTTACAGGGACAGAAGGCTACACCTTC.

V usage is TRBV27 and J usage is TRBJ2-1; TRBD1 is a possible D gene (5 bases). The CDR3 totals 19 residues. The germline V gene encodes CDR1 MNHEY and CDR2 SMNVEV (reference sequence). The germline V and J ends were trimmed by 5 bases and 1 base, with 24 bases remaining between them. The CDR3: CASSLRAGPTSGSYNEQFF. CDR3 nucleotides: TGTGCCAGCAGTCTCCGGGCAGGGCCGACCTCAGGATCCTACAATGAGCAGTTCTTC.

This chain connects TRBV11-2 to TRBJ2-7; 13 bases fit TRBD2. This CDR3 is built from 14 residues. V gave up 4 bases and J gave up 5 bases; unmatched junction bases: 2. Germline CDR1 and CDR2: SGHAT and FQNNGV. The DNA of the CDR3 is TGTGCCAGCAGCTCAGGACTAGCGGGAGACGAGCAGTACGTC. Protein: CASSSGLAGDEQYV.

This rearrangement joins TRBV24-1 to TRBJ2-1; TRBD1 aligns across 7 bases. With 4 bases clipped from V and 7 bases from J, the junction kept 6 bases outside the gene matches. CDR1 and CDR2 (germline): KGHDR, SFDVKD. The CDR3 length is 14 residues. CDR3 DNA sequence: TGTGCCACCAGTGACACCGACAGGGTTAATGAGCAGTTCTTC. It yields the protein CATSDTDRVNEQFF.

The chain employs TRBV19 and TRBJ1-2, with D tentatively TRBD1 (6 bases). This CDR3 region has 12 residues. V lost 9 bases, J lost 12 bases, and 20 bases lay in between. CDR1 and CDR2 from the germline V gene are LNHDA and SQIVND (reference sequence). The CDR3 loop is CASSQIQGSNTF. Here the CDR3 DNA reads TGTGCCAGCAGTCAAATACAGGGTTCTAACACCTTC.

The chain is built from TRBV24-1 and TRBJ2-7; tentatively, D is TRBD2 (7 bases). CDR1 is KGHDR and CDR2 is SFDVKD in the germline V gene. Between the trimmed V and J ends, which lost 5 bases and 7 bases, there was a span of 14 bases. The CDR3 has 13 amino acids. The CDR3 here is CATSVAGAKEQYF. CDR3 bases: TGTGCCACCAGTGTGGCGGGGGCCAAGGAGCAGTACTTC.

The V gene is TRBV6-2 or TRBV6-3, the J gene TRBJ2-5; 8 bases match TRBD2. The CDR3 is made up of 14 amino acids. CDR1 is MNHEY and CDR2 is SVGEGT in the germline V gene. The V segment lost 3 bases and the J segment 4 bases; nucleotides outside the gene matches: 4. This chain's CDR3 is CASSYRLAGETQYF. CDR3 DNA sequence: TGTGCCAGCAGTTATCGGCTAGCGGGAGAGACCCAGTACTTC.

This clone was counted between two and nine times. The chain uses TRBV6-4 and TRBJ1-6, with a tentative D call TRBD1 (6 bases). From germline, CDR1 is MRHNA and CDR2 SNTAGT. V was cut by 2 bases and J by 6 bases, with 11 bases left in between. The CDR3 has 15 residues. CDR3 DNA: TGTGCCAGCAGTGACGGAGTCAGGGGTAATTCACCCCTCCACTTT. Residues: CASSDGVRGNSPLHF.

The sample holds one count of this clone. The CDR3 bases are TGTGCCAGCAGCAAACGAGCATGCAATCAGCCCCAGCATTTT. It specifies CASSKRACNQPQHF. The rearrangement uses TRBV21-1 and TRBJ1-5. TRBV21-1 is a pseudogene. The CDR3 has 14 residues.

The rearrangement uses TRBV29-1 and TRBJ1-2, with D hard to call. Trimming took off 3 bases at V and 8 bases at J, with 7 bases between the two ends. This CDR3 has 10 residues. Germline V CDR1 and CDR2: SQVTM, ANQGSEA. Written as DNA, the CDR3 is TGCAGCGTTGACTCTGGCGGCTACACCTTC. Its protein is CSVDSGGYTF.

The V call is TRBV9, the J call TRBJ2-5; 7 bases are a match to TRBD2. J lost 1 base, V lost 3 bases, and 12 bases had no gene match. The CDR3 is 17 residues long. In germline, CDR1 is SGDLS, CDR2 YYNGEE. The chain's CDR3 is CASSEPQASGSQETQYF. The CDR3 DNA reads TGTGCCAGCAGCGAGCCCCAGGCTAGCGGTTCCCAAGAGACCCAGTACTTC.

DNA for the CDR3: TGTGCCACCAGGTCGGGACTAGCGTTCGATGAGCAGTTCTTC. The encoded protein is CATRSGLAFDEQFF. The chain combines TRBV15 with TRBJ2-1, with TRBD2 identical over 10 bases. This CDR3 is 14 amino acids long. Germline-derived CDR1 and CDR2 are LNHNV and YYDKDF (reference sequence). V trimming: 6 bases; J trimming: 8 bases; junction bases outside the gene matches: 7.

The chain is built from TRBV6-5 and TRBJ2-5; 7 nucleotides line up with TRBD1. Per germline, CDR1 MNHEY and CDR2 SVGAGI. The CDR3 runs to 15 residues. J gave up 1 base and V 2 bases, and 4 bases lay outside the gene matches. CDR3 in DNA: TGTGCCAGCAGTTACACGACAGGGATCCAAGAGACCCAGTACTTC. The encoded protein is CASSYTTGIQETQYF.